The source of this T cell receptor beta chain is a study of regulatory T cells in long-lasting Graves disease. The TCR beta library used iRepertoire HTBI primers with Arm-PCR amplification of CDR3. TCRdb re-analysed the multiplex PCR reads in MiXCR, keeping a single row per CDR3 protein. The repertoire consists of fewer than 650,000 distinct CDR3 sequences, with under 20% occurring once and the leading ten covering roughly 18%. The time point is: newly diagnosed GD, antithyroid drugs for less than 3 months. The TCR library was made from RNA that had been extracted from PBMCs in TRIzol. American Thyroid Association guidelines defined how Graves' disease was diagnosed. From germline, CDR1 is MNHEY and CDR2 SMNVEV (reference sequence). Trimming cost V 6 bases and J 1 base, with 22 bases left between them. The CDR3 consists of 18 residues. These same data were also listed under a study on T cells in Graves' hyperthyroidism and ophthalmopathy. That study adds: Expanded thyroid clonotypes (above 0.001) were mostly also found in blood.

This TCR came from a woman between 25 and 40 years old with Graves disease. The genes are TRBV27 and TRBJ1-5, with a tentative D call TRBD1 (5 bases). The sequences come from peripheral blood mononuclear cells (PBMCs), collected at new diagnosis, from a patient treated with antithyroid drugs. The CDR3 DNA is TGTGCCAGCAGGTCCACCTCTCAGGGCATCGGGAGCAATCAGCCCCAGCATTTT. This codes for CASRSTSQGIGSNQPQHF.